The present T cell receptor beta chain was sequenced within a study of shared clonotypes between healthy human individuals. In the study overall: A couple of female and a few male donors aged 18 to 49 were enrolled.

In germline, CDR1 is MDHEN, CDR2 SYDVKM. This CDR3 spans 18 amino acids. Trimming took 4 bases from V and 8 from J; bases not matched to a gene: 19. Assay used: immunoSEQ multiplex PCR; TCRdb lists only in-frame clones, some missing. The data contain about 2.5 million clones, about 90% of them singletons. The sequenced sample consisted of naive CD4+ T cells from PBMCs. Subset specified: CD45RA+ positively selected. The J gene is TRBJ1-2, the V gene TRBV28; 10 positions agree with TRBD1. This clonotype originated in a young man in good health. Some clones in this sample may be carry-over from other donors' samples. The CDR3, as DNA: TGTGCCAGCAGTTCTGTTATCCGGGACAGGGGTTCATTTAGGGGCTACACCTTC. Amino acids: CASSSVIRDRGSFRGYTF.